This TCR beta chain stems from a study of identical twins. TCRdb re-derived calls from the 5' RACE reads in MiXCR, one entry per CDR3 protein. The table has hundreds of thousands of distinct CDR3 sequences, about 18% seen once; the top ten hold around 13%. The CDR3 is made up of 15 amino acids. Germline V lookup: CDR1 SEHNR, CDR2 FQNEAQ (reference sequence). V was pared by 4 bases and J by 4 bases, with 13 bases between. The sample also formed part of further work on T cells expressing NK-cell markers. This second study says: Sorted CD3+CD56-NKG2C+, CD3+CD56+NKG2C- and CD3+CD56+NKG2C+ T cells were the source of the TCR beta repertoires.

The receptor's source is a woman aged 18-29 years in good health. The material sequenced was PBMCs. This chain links TRBV7-9 with TRBJ2-2, with D possibly TRBD1 on 5 matching bases. CDR3 sequence: CASSSPLGATGELFF. DNA of the CDR3: TGTGCCAGCAGCTCCCCCCTAGGGGCCACCGGGGAGCTGTTTTTT. Variable domain in full (rest from reference TRBV7-9 and TRBJ2-2): DTGVSQNPRHKITKRGQNVTFRCDPISEHNRLYWYRQTLGQGPEFLTYFQNEAQLEKSRLLSDRFSAERPKGSFSTLEIQRTEQGDSAMYLCASSSPLGATGELFFGEGSRLTVL.